The 5 T cell receptor beta chains listed next were all sequenced from one sample in a study of T cell responses to AZD1222 COVID-19 vaccine. Profiling relied on immunoSEQ multiplex PCR, and the TCRdb table lists in-frame clones only, not all of them. The repertoire holds roughly 80,000 clones, roughly 90% seen once, with approximately 5% in the top ten. The sequences come from peripheral blood, collected on day 0 of MenACWY control vaccination. These receptors all stem from an adult in good health.

This chain uses TRBV6-2 or TRBV6-3 with TRBJ2-7; no definite D call. V gave up 5 bases and J gave up 1 base, with 15 bases separating them. CDR3 length equals 15 residues. Germline loops: CDR1 MNHEY, CDR2 SVGEGT. For the CDR3, the DNA is TGTGCCAGCAGTACAACACCAACTCCTTCCTACGAGCAGTACTTC. Translated, it gives CASSTTPTPSYEQYF.

V usage is TRBV5-1 and J usage is TRBJ2-3, with D maybe TRBD1 (6 bases). Germline V gene lookup returns CDR1 SGHRS and CDR2 YFSETQ. The CDR3 runs to 17 residues. V was shortened by 3 bases and J by 4 bases, with 21 bases between the two germline ends. This chain's CDR3 is CASSWGSGGPLADTQYF. The DNA of the CDR3 is TGCGCCAGCAGCTGGGGAAGTGGGGGCCCCTTAGCAGATACGCAGTATTTT.

The V and J genes are TRBV12-3 or TRBV12-4 and TRBJ1-2; unclear D gene. The CDR3 loop spans 12 amino acids. Deletions cut 0 bases from V and 7 bases from J, with 6 bases between. CDR3 sequence: CASSLALGGYTF. The CDR3 nucleotides read TGTGCCAGCAGTTTAGCGCTAGGTGGCTACACCTTC.

This clone was picked up one time. V gene TRBV29-1 combines with J gene TRBJ2-2; D unclear. V was trimmed by 4 bases and J by 3 bases, leaving 3 bases between them. CDR3 length: 11 residues. Germline CDR1 and CDR2: SQVTM and ANQGSEA. The CDR3 sequence: CSVGYTGELFF. The CDR3 DNA follows: TGCAGCGTTGGGTACACCGGGGAGCTGTTTTTT.

V usage is TRBV6-4 and J usage is TRBJ1-1; D not certain. From germline, CDR1 is MRHNA and CDR2 SNTAGT. Trimming stripped 6 bases from V and 5 bases from J, with 16 bases between. There are 14 residues in the CDR3. The CDR3 DNA follows: TGTGCCAGCAGCGATAGGCCCGGAGGGACTGAAGCTTTCTTT. Translated: CASSDRPGGTEAFF.